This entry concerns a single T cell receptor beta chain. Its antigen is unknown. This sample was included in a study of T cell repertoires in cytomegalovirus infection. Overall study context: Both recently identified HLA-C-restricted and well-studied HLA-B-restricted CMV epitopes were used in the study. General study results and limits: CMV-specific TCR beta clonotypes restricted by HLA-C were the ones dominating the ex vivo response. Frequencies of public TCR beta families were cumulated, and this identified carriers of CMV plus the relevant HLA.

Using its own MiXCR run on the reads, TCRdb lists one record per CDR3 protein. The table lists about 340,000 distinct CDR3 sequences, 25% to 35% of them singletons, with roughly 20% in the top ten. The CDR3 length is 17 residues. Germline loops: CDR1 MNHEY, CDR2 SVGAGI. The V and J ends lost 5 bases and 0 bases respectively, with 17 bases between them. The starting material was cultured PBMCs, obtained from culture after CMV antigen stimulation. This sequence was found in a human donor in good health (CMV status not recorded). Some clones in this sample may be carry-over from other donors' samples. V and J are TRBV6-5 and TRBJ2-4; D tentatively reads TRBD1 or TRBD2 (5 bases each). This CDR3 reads CASSRLGTVLAKNIQYF. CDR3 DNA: TGTGCCAGCAGTCGTCTAGGGACGGTACTAGCCAAAAACATTCAGTACTTC.